The 15 T cell receptor gamma chains given below trace back to one sample, sequenced in a study of gamma delta lymphoproliferative disorders and STAT genes. The receptor sequences were amplified from genomic DNA of peripheral blood mononuclear cells. TCRdb made new clone calls on the multiplex PCR reads using CATT. The sample contains some 2,300 gamma-chain clones, roughly 19% of which appear only once. The sample was blood. The receptor set was obtained from a human donor with gamma-delta T-cell large granular lymphocyte leukemia.

This clone was seen a handful of times. A single base is all that separates this from a far larger clone, so a read error is likely. Other DNA sequences in the sample encode the same CDR3. This chain joins TRGV9 and TRGJP. The J gene, left out of TCRdb, was set here by checking the DNA against germline. This CDR3 contains 16 residues. V dropped 0 bases and J dropped 7; count of bases not matched to a gene: 3. Germline V gene sequence: CDR1 GITISATS, CDR2 ISYDGTV (reference sequence). CDR3 loop: CALWEVRELGKKIKVF. CDR3 nucleotides: TGTGCCTTGTGGGAGGTGCGGGAGTTGGGCAAAAAAATCAAGGTATTT.

The chain couples TRGV5 to TRGJ1 or TRGJ2. TCRdb leaves out the J gene; it was filled in here by matching the DNA to germline. Germline CDR1 is VINAFY and CDR2 is YDVSNSKD. The CDR3 contains 15 residues. V lost 0 bases and J lost 4; bases outside the gene matches: 9. The CDR3 here is CATWDRQEEYYKKLF. The CDR3 bases are TGTGCCACCTGGGACAGGCAGGAGGAATATTATAAGAAACTCTTT.

This clone showed up just a few times. This sequence joins TRGV10 and TRGJ1 or TRGJ2. The J gene, left out of TCRdb, was set here by checking the DNA against germline. TRGV10 has ORF status, its function being uncertain. This CDR3 comprises 14 residues. After removal of 8 bases from V and 3 bases from J, the junction contained 11 bases not matched to a gene. CDR3 in amino acids: CAAWERGIYYKKLF. As DNA, the CDR3 is TGTGCTGCGTGGGAAAGGGGGATTTATTATAAGAAACTCTTT.

The CDR3 region has the DNA TGTGCCACCTGGGACGGATTACCGAATTATTATAAGAAACTCTTT. As protein: CATWDGLPNYYKKLF. The chain uses TRGV2 and TRGJ1 or TRGJ2. Because TCRdb records no J gene, it was assigned here through a match of the DNA to germline. The CDR3 runs to 15 residues. The germline V gene encodes CDR1 EGSNGY and CDR2 YDSYNSKV. V was clipped by 1 base and J by 0 bases; unmatched bases: 6.

This clone is classed as medium-sized (0.01 to 0.1%). Other DNA sequences in this specimen translate into the identical CDR3. CDR3 amino acids: CATWDGPTTGWFKIF. CDR3 in DNA: TGTGCCACCTGGGATGGGCCTACCACTGGTTGGTTCAAGATATTT. The J gene is TRGJP1, the V gene TRGV4. Germline matching of the DNA provided the J gene here, since TCRdb leaves it blank. Looked up from germline, CDR1 is EGSTGY and CDR2 is YDSYTSSV. The J segment lost 1 base and the V segment lost 0 bases, leaving 2 bases of the junction unmatched. CDR3 size: 15 residues.

This clone was picked up a small number of times. CDR3 in amino acids: CATWDSNYYKKLF. DNA of the CDR3: TGTGCCACCTGGGATTCGAATTATTATAAGAAACTCTTT. This chain connects TRGV8 to TRGJ1 or TRGJ2. The J gene is not listed in TCRdb, so it was assigned here from a DNA match to germline. Germline V gene sequence: CDR1 VENAVY, CDR2 YDSYNSRV. CDR3 length: 13 residues. V was clipped by 3 bases and J by 0 bases; unmatched bases: 2.

V and J are TRGV8 and TRGJ1 or TRGJ2. TCRdb lists no J gene, so it was determined here by aligning the DNA to germline. The CDR3 consists of 12 residues. Losses at the gene ends were 2 bases for V and 5 bases for J; bases not matched to a gene: 3. Looked up from germline, CDR1 is VENAVY and CDR2 is YDSYNSRV. The CDR3 DNA sequence: TGTGCCACCTGGGATAACAATTATAAGAAACTCTTT. This translates into CATWDNNYKKLF.

The chain combines TRGV8 with TRGJP2. The J gene comes from matching the DNA to germline here; TCRdb lacks it. Trimming at V came to 0 bases and at J to 0 bases, leaving 4 bases not matched to a gene. In germline, CDR1 is VENAVY, CDR2 YDSYNSRV. The CDR3 runs 16 residues. The CDR3 nucleotides read TGTGCCACCTGGGATAGGTCATATAGTAGTGATTGGATCAAGACGTTT. This sequence encodes CATWDRSYSSDWIKTF.

This clone was found a few times. V usage is TRGV10 and J usage is TRGJ1 or TRGJ2. The J gene, missing from TCRdb, was assigned here through DNA to germline matching. TRGV10 is flagged as an ORF with uncertain function. The CDR3 is 14 amino acids. V lost 8 bases and J lost 8; bases outside the gene matches: 16. CDR3 loop: CAAWDGNRGHKKLF. The CDR3 bases are TGTGCTGCGTGGGACGGGAATCGAGGGCATAAGAAACTCTTT.

Concerning this clone itself: This may be a read error, as it is one base from a much larger clone. This chain joins TRGV8 and TRGJ1 or TRGJ2. In the absence of a J gene in TCRdb, the DNA was matched to germline to assign it here. The CDR3 has 12 amino acids. The germline gives CDR1 VENAVY, CDR2 YDSYNSRV. V gave up 4 bases and J gave up 2 bases; unmatched junction bases: 2. The CDR3, as DNA: TGTGCCACCTGGGAGCATTATTATAAGAAACTCTTT. Translated, it gives CATWEHYYKKLF.

This clone has a handful of counts. The chain combines TRGV9 with TRGJ1 or TRGJ2. The J gene, absent from TCRdb, was called here by matching the DNA to germline. CDR1 and CDR2 (germline): GITISATS, ISYDGTV (reference sequence). This CDR3 has 13 residues. V lost 3 bases, J lost 3 bases, and 5 bases stayed unmatched. CDR3 amino acids: CALWECIYYKKLF. The CDR3, as DNA: TGTGCCTTGTGGGAGTGTATTTATTATAAGAAACTCTTT.

This clone is deemed medium-sized (0.01 to 0.1%). This sequence joins TRGV3 and TRGJ1 or TRGJ2. The J gene is absent in TCRdb and was assigned here via DNA matching to germline. The V gene end was trimmed by 0 bases and the J gene end by 12 bases; junction bases not matched to a gene: 5. This CDR3 region has 11 residues. CDR1 and CDR2 (germline): VTNTFY, YDVSTARD (reference sequence). Here the CDR3 DNA reads TGTGCCACCTGGGACAGGCTGGGGAAACTCTTT. Its protein product is CATWDRLGKLF.

This clone was recorded a few times. The limits of the CDR3 on the DNA are not certain, so only TCRdb's listed CDR3 is given. There is no J gene call, but TRGV11 is given as the V gene. TRGV11 belongs to the ORF category, with a function that is uncertain. The CDR3 length equals 20 residues, ends included. The CDR3 reads CTTVPAGLGKPLPNYYKKLF.

Judged by abundance, this clone is medium-sized. CDR3 nucleotides: TGTGCTGCGTGGGATAAGGCGGTAAAAGTTTGTAAGAAACTCTTT. Protein product: CAAWDKAVKVCKKLF. The chain recombines TRGV10 with TRGJ1 or TRGJ2. The J gene, left out of TCRdb, was set here by checking the DNA against germline. TRGV10 is placed among ORFs of uncertain function. V shed 8 bases, J shed 9 bases, and the junction held 20 bases outside the gene matches. The CDR3 has 15 residues.

The sample holds a few counts of this clone. The V and J genes are TRGV3 and TRGJ1 or TRGJ2. Assignment of the J gene here rests on matching the DNA to germline, because TCRdb gives none. Germline-derived CDR1 and CDR2 are VTNTFY and YDVSTARD (reference sequence). The CDR3 contains 13 residues. V shed 0 bases and J 7 bases; nucleotides not matched to a gene: 6. Here the CDR3 reads CATWDRREYKKLF. In DNA form, the CDR3 reads TGTGCCACCTGGGACAGGCGGGAATATAAGAAACTCTTT.